The clone carrying this TCR beta chain was recorded a few times. The second PCR ran roughly 6 to 12 cycles with a sample-barcoded 5' primer and J-beta primers. Using its own MiXCR run on the 5' RACE reads, TCRdb lists one record per CDR3 protein. Of about 730,000 distinct CDR3 sequences in the sample, 40% to 45% are singletons; the top ten hold about 20%. The source of the sample is a study of blood T cells in healthy people across ages. The CDR3 loop spans 15 amino acids. Trimming at V came to 5 bases and at J to 3 bases, leaving 6 bases not matched to a gene. Germline V gene lookup returns CDR1 SNHLY and CDR2 FYNNEI.

The chain recombines TRBV2 with TRBJ2-1; 8 nucleotides match TRBD1. This TCR came from an older woman in good health. The material sequenced was blood. CDR3 nucleotides: TGTGCCAGCAGTCCCAGACAGGGGTTCTACAATGAGCAGTTCTTC. Translated, it gives CASSPRQGFYNEQFF.